Included here is one TCR beta chain sequence, with context. The V gene end was trimmed by 4 bases and the J gene end by 4 bases; junction bases not matched to a gene: 4. This CDR3 comprises 15 residues. Germline V gene data show CDR1 as SGHNT and CDR2 as YYREEE (reference sequence). The data were produced by immunoSEQ multiplex PCR, yet TCRdb's version contains in-frame clones alone and is incomplete. This repertoire shows fewer than 40,000 clones, 85% to 90% found once; its top ten account for 3.5%. The data derive from a study of neoadjuvant anti-PD-1 for oral cavity cancer. At the level of the study: Around day 43, patients without progression received a fourth nivolumab dose before surgery.

This chain connects TRBV5-4 to TRBJ2-1, with 11 bases matching TRBD2. The sequencing here drew on PBMCs, taken before nivolumab (anti-PD-1) treatment. The receptor comes from a person between 35 and 79 years old with oral cavity squamous cell carcinoma. The chain's CDR3 is CASSPSGGPYNEQFF. CDR3 DNA sequence: TGTGCCAGCAGCCCTAGCGGGGGGCCTTACAATGAGCAGTTCTTC.